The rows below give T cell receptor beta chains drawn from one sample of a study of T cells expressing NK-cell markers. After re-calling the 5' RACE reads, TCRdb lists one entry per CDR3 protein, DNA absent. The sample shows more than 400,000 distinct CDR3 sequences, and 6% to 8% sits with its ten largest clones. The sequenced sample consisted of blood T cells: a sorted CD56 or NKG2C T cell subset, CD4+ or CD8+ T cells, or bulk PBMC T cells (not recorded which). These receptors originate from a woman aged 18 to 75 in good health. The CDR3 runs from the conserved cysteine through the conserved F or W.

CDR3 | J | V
CSARGQVGNTIYF | TRBJ1-3 | TRBV20-1
CASSFTGTGVYNEQFF | TRBJ2-1 | TRBV12-3/TRBV12-4
CASSWRGGDGYTF | TRBJ1-2 | TRBV12-3/TRBV12-4
CASSWTPNGYTF | TRBJ1-2 | TRBV12-3/TRBV12-4
CASVHPASGRDSYNEQFF | TRBJ2-1 | TRBV11-1
CSASHETEAFF | TRBJ1-1 | TRBV29-1
CASSSAGVPNYGYTF | TRBJ1-2 | TRBV6-2/TRBV6-3
CASNIPRGGGDYGYTF | TRBJ1-2 | TRBV28
CASSYGVSGPETQYF | TRBJ2-5 | TRBV6-5
CSARPGQGSNQPQHF | TRBJ1-5 | TRBV20-1
CASSLDSGSNQPQHF | TRBJ1-5 | TRBV5-1
CASSPPGLAGQTAKNIQYF | TRBJ2-4 | TRBV11-1
CSAIAGTSYNEQFF | TRBJ2-1 | TRBV20-1
CASGKGPSGYTF | TRBJ1-2 | TRBV7-2
CASRQLYEQYF | TRBJ2-7 | TRBV6-2/TRBV6-3
CSATDRRSYEQYF | TRBJ2-7 | TRBV29-1
CASSVGPMTGELFF | TRBJ2-2 | TRBV6-4
CSARVGGQPQHF | TRBJ1-5 | TRBV20-1
CASSPTGGRETQYF | TRBJ2-5 | TRBV6-1
CASLFGEHSNQPQHF | TRBJ1-5 | TRBV18